Each of the 27 T cell receptor beta chains below was sequenced from the same sample in a study of blood T cell repertoires in COVID-19 (TCRdb year 2020). Library preparation was by the immunoSEQ multiplex PCR assay. TCRdb's version of the immuneACCESS table is confined to in-frame rearrangements and falls short of the full clone set. An unresolved V gene accounts for under half of the shortfall where checked; the remainder is of unknown origin. A total of about 160,000 clones appear in this sample, approximately 86% of them only once. Roughly 7% of the sample lies in the top ten. Sample: peripheral blood. The receptors shown here come from a middle-aged woman with COVID-19, enrolled during active disease.

The table lists this clone with many counts. V is TRBV5-8 and J is TRBJ2-1; 9 bases fit TRBD1. Per germline, CDR1 SGHTS and CDR2 YDEGEE. This CDR3 spans 16 amino acids. Germline trimming cut 6 bases from V and 6 bases from J; bases unmatched to any gene: 13. This CDR3 reads CASTNPGQGFFNEQFF. The CDR3 DNA reads as TGTGCCAGCACCAATCCGGGACAGGGATTTTTCAATGAGCAGTTCTTC.

This chain connects TRBV30 to TRBJ1-5, with D perhaps matching TRBD1 (5 bases). Germline values: CDR1 GTSNPN, CDR2 SVGIG (reference sequence). This CDR3 is 13 amino acids long. V was pared by 5 bases and J by 1 base, with 9 bases between. This CDR3 reads CAWERDSNQPQHF. The CDR3 region has the DNA TGTGCCTGGGAGCGGGACAGCAATCAGCCCCAGCATTTT.

J is TRBJ2-1 and V is TRBV19; 9 bases line up with TRBD2. CDR3 length equals 14 residues. V lost 5 bases, J lost 9 bases, and 8 bases stayed unmatched. Germline assignment: CDR1 LNHDA and CDR2 SQIVND (reference sequence). The CDR3 is CASSLGGRAGEQFF. CDR3 DNA: TGTGCCAGTAGTCTCGGCGGGAGGGCGGGTGAGCAGTTCTTC.

The gene calls are TRBV2 and TRBJ1-1; D is undetermined. CDR1 SNHLY and CDR2 FYNNEI come from the germline V gene. V dropped 6 bases and J dropped 1 base, with 9 bases sitting between them. The CDR3 loop spans 13 amino acids. This chain's CDR3 is CASSSDTNTEAFF. CDR3 sequence (DNA): TGTGCCAGCAGCAGTGACACGAACACTGAAGCTTTCTTT. Together with reference TRBV2 and TRBJ1-1, the CDR3 gives the full variable domain: EPEVTQTPSHQVTQMGQEVILRCVPISNHLYFYWYRQILGQKVEFLVSFYNNEISEKSEIFDDQFSVERPDGSNFTLKIRSTKLEDSAMYFCASSSDTNTEAFFGQGTRLTVV.

The chain uses TRBV24-1 and TRBJ2-3; possible D gene TRBD1, 6 bases. The CDR3 contains 17 residues. Germline V gives CDR1 KGHDR, CDR2 SFDVKD. Trimming removed 2 bases at V and 1 base at J, with 15 bases between. CDR3 sequence (DNA): TGTGCCACCAGTGATTCCAGGGACAAATTGGGCACAGATACGCAGTATTTT. The encoded protein is CATSDSRDKLGTDTQYF.

The chain has TRBV9 and TRBJ1-5, with 8 bases matching TRBD1. CDR1 is SGDLS and CDR2 is YYNGEE in the germline V gene. This CDR3 region has 14 residues. Trimming at V came to 0 bases and at J to 9 bases, leaving 5 bases not matched to a gene. DNA of the CDR3: TGTGCCAGCAGCGTAGGTGGACAGGGTTGGCCCCAGCATTTT. It encodes CASSVGGQGWPQHF.

The rearrangement joins TRBV5-1 to TRBJ2-1; TRBD2 matches at 12 bases. In germline, CDR1 is SGHRS, CDR2 YFSETQ. The CDR3 has 15 amino acids. Unmatched junction bases numbered 5, after V lost 4 bases and J lost 6 bases. CDR3 amino acids: CASSPSSGRANEQFF. DNA for the CDR3: TGCGCCAGCAGCCCCTCTAGCGGGAGGGCCAATGAGCAGTTCTTC.

This clone appeared once. The chain couples TRBV15 to TRBJ1-1; D is undetermined. The CDR3 loop spans 13 amino acids. Germline CDR1 is LNHNV and CDR2 is YYDKDF (reference sequence). Trimming removed 5 bases at V and 10 bases at J, with 17 bases between. The CDR3 is CATSPPTNQGAFF. The CDR3 nucleotides read TGTGCCACCAGCCCTCCAACTAATCAAGGAGCTTTCTTT.

The rearrangement joins TRBV2 to TRBJ1-5; TRBD1 is a possible D gene (6 bases). The V end was cut by 2 bases, the J end by 4 bases, with 9 bases between. Germline CDR1 and CDR2: SNHLY and FYNNEI. The CDR3 sequence is 14 residues long. The CDR3 sequence: CASSEWGRNQPQHF. CDR3 nucleotide sequence: TGTGCCAGCAGTGAATGGGGGCGGAATCAGCCCCAGCATTTT.

This clone was counted a single time. The chain is built from TRBV7-2 and TRBJ1-6; maybe TRBD1 (6 bases). This CDR3 has 18 residues. V lost 3 bases and J lost 0, with 15 bases in between. Germline V lookup: CDR1 SGHTA, CDR2 FQGNSA. The CDR3 nucleotides are TGTGCCAGCAGCTTCCGAGGGGGGGGAAGCTCCTATAATTCACCCCTCCACTTT. Protein sequence: CASSFRGGGSSYNSPLHF.

This chain joins TRBV19 and TRBJ2-1; 8 bases align to TRBD1. V was pared by 9 bases and J by 8 bases, with 6 bases of the junction left unmatched. Germline CDR1 reads LNHDA; CDR2 reads SQIVND (reference sequence). The CDR3 loop spans 12 amino acids. CDR3 loop: CASRTGLYEQFF. The CDR3 DNA is TGTGCCAGCAGGACAGGGCTCTATGAGCAGTTCTTC.

The sample holds one count of this clone. This chain joins TRBV6-6 and TRBJ1-2; 7 positions match TRBD1. Germline CDR1 is MNHNY and CDR2 is SVGAGI (reference sequence). The CDR3 totals 13 residues. The ends lost 6 bases at V and 8 bases at J; junction bases unmatched: 9. The CDR3, as DNA: TGTGCCAGCAGCGAGACAGGGCCCGGGGGCTACACCTTC. Its translation is CASSETGPGGYTF.

CDR3 bases: TGTGCCAGCAGCTTAAGGACTCAGGCCTACAATGAGCAGTTCTTC. Protein sequence: CASSLRTQAYNEQFF. V gene TRBV7-8 combines with J gene TRBJ2-1, with D perhaps TRBD2 (5 bases). The CDR3 spans 15 residues. The V and J ends lost 2 bases and 2 bases respectively, with 10 bases between them. Germline lookup yields CDR1 SGHVS and CDR2 FQNEAQ.

The chain joins TRBV18 to TRBJ2-1; D perhaps matches TRBD2 (6 bases). This CDR3 is 12 amino acids long. In germline, CDR1 is KGHSH, CDR2 LQKENI. Trimming removed 3 bases at V and 8 bases at J, with 8 bases between. CDR3 loop: CASSPGGDEQFF. Here the CDR3 DNA reads TGTGCCAGCTCACCCGGCGGGGATGAGCAGTTCTTC.

The CDR3 spells CASSTGTGGHEQYF. Written as DNA, the CDR3 is TGTGCCAGCAGCACGGGGACAGGCGGTCACGAGCAGTACTTC. This chain uses TRBV6-1 with TRBJ2-7, with 8 bases lining up with TRBD1. With 6 bases clipped from V and 5 bases from J, the junction kept 9 bases outside the gene matches. CDR1 MNHNS and CDR2 SASEGT come from the germline V gene. The CDR3 consists of 14 residues.

This chain connects TRBV2 to TRBJ2-7; tentative D call: TRBD1 (6 bases). The V gene lost 11 bases and the J gene lost 1 base, with 15 bases spanning the gap. The CDR3 loop spans 13 amino acids. Germline CDR1 is SNHLY and CDR2 is FYNNEI. In nucleotides, the CDR3 is TGTGCCTCTACACAGGACAGTTCCTACGAGCAGTACGTC. Translated, it gives CASTQDSSYEQYV.

The genes are TRBV30 and TRBJ1-3; no firm D call. Germline values: CDR1 GTSNPN, CDR2 SVGIG (reference sequence). The CDR3 contains 14 residues. V lost 0 bases, J lost 3 bases, and 9 bases lay in between. The CDR3: CAWSVNSRGNTIYF. The DNA of the CDR3 is TGTGCCTGGAGTGTTAACTCCCGTGGAAACACCATATATTTT.

The gene calls are TRBV10-1 and TRBJ2-3; D is unresolved. V shed 0 bases and J shed 6 bases, with 10 bases lying between them. CDR3 length: 14 residues. Germline CDR1 reads WNHNN; CDR2 reads SYGVQD (reference sequence). CDR3 protein: CASSESDWRDTQYF. In DNA form, the CDR3 reads TGCGCCAGCAGTGAGTCCGACTGGCGGGATACGCAGTATTTT.

This clone has a handful of counts. This chain joins TRBV28 and TRBJ2-1; D may be TRBD2 (5 bases). Trimming took 5 bases from V and 2 from J, leaving 16 bases between them. This CDR3 has 16 residues. Germline CDR1 is MDHEN and CDR2 is SYDVKM. The CDR3 sequence: CASSQRRAAAYNEQFF. CDR3 DNA: TGTGCCAGCAGTCAAAGACGAGCGGCGGCCTACAATGAGCAGTTCTTC. Full variable domain (remainder filled in from reference TRBV28 and TRBJ2-1): DVKVTQSSRYLVKRTGEKVFLECVQDMDHENMFWYRQDPGLGLRLIYFSYDVKMKEKGDIPEGYSVSREKKERFSLILESASTNQTSMYLCASSQRRAAAYNEQFFGPGTRLTVL.

V and J are TRBV3-1 (or the pseudogene TRBV3-2) and TRBJ2-3; D gene uncertain. In germline, CDR1 is LGHDT, CDR2 YNNKEL (reference sequence). This CDR3 is built from 11 residues. With 5 bases removed from V and 9 bases from J, the gap between germline ends came to 9 bases. CDR3 loop: CASSTRATQYF. The CDR3 DNA reads as TGTGCCAGCAGCACCCGCGCCACGCAGTATTTT.

This clone was seen a few times. CDR3 in DNA: TGTGCCACCAGTGATTTGAAACAGGGTGAAAAACTGTTTTTT. This encodes CATSDLKQGEKLFF. This rearrangement joins TRBV24-1 to TRBJ1-4; D might be TRBD1 (6 bases). The germline V and J ends were trimmed by 0 bases and 7 bases, with 8 bases remaining between them. The CDR3 has 14 amino acids. Germline CDR1 reads KGHDR; CDR2 reads SFDVKD.

This clone was detected only once. The V call is TRBV19, the J call TRBJ2-1, with 11 bases aligning to TRBD1. The CDR3 consists of 15 residues. The germline CDR1 and CDR2 sequences are LNHDA and SQIVND (reference sequence). V lost 5 bases, J lost 9 bases, and 9 bases stayed unmatched. The CDR3 is CASSPGQGARFEQFF. The CDR3 nucleotides are TGTGCCAGTAGTCCAGGACAGGGGGCACGTTTTGAGCAGTTCTTC.

The chain has TRBV10-1 and TRBJ2-3, with TRBD2 matching 8 bases. The V gene end was trimmed by 0 bases and the J gene end by 5 bases; junction bases not matched to a gene: 4. The germline gives CDR1 WNHNN, CDR2 SYGVQD (reference sequence). The length of the CDR3 is 15 residues. The CDR3: CASSESKRGGDTQYF. CDR3 DNA: TGCGCCAGCAGTGAGTCGAAACGGGGGGGAGATACGCAGTATTTT.

This rearrangement joins TRBV7-2 to TRBJ2-1, with 11 bases matching TRBD1. CDR3 length equals 17 residues. V shed 5 bases and J 0 bases; nucleotides not matched to a gene: 6. Germline CDR1 reads SGHTA; CDR2 reads FQGNSA. The CDR3 here is CASSARGQGVSYNEQFF. In DNA form, the CDR3 reads TGTGCCAGCAGCGCCAGGGGACAGGGGGTCTCCTACAATGAGCAGTTCTTC. Full variable domain (outside the CDR3, taken from reference TRBV7-2 and TRBJ2-1): GAGVSQSPSNKVTEKGKDVELRCDPISGHTALYWYRQSLGQGLEFLIYFQGNSAPDKSGLPSDRFSAERTGGSVSTLTIQRTQQEDSAVYLCASSARGQGVSYNEQFFGPGTRLTVL.

This chain connects TRBV11-2 to TRBJ1-1; 10 bases map to TRBD1. Germline CDR1 and CDR2: SGHAT and FQNNGV. With 6 bases clipped from V and 5 bases from J, the junction kept 9 bases outside the gene matches. CDR3 length: 15 residues. CDR3 DNA: TGTGCCAGCAGGCCCCCGGGACAGGGGTGGACTGAAGCTTTCTTT. This sequence encodes CASRPPGQGWTEAFF.

This chain links TRBV5-4 with TRBJ2-4; TRBD1 agrees at 9 bases. The ends lost 7 bases at V and 7 bases at J; junction bases unmatched: 6. Germline V gene sequence: CDR1 SGHNT, CDR2 YYREEE (reference sequence). This CDR3 has 13 residues. CDR3 amino acids: CASAGQGSNIQYF. The CDR3 DNA reads as TGTGCCAGCGCGGGACAGGGCAGTAACATTCAGTACTTC.

This clone was counted only a few times. The chain couples TRBV29-1 to TRBJ1-2; D not resolved. CDR3 length: 14 amino acids. V lost 6 bases and J 0 bases, leaving 14 bases between the germline ends. The germline gives CDR1 SQVTM, CDR2 ANQGSEA. In DNA, the CDR3 is TGCAGCGTCCCCCAGTTGTGGCCTAACTATGGCTACACCTTC. Encoded protein: CSVPQLWPNYGYTF.